This T cell receptor beta chain was recovered during a study of shared clonotypes between healthy human individuals. Each subset's genomic DNA was split evenly across several immunoSEQ plates. TCRdb's table, derived via immunoSEQ multiplex PCR, lists solely in-frame clones and lacks some. The sample holds 2 million to 2.5 million clones, roughly 95% seen once. Trimming shortened V by 6 bases and J by 0 bases, and 12 bases separated the two germline ends. Germline CDR1 SGHAT, CDR2 FQNNGV. The CDR3 length is 16 residues. Sequencing was done on a sample of naive CD4+ T cells sorted from blood. This sample's subset: CD45RA+ positively selected. The receptor comes from a man younger than 35 in good health. J is TRBJ2-6 and V is TRBV11-2, with D tentatively TRBD2 (5 bases). CDR3 coding DNA: TGTGCCAGCAGTTGGGAGTTAGACTCTGGGGCCAACGTCCTGACTTTC. Translated, it gives CASSWELDSGANVLTF.